Below are 22 T cell receptor beta chains sequenced from a single sample in a study of control samples from healthy donors and cancer patients. Profiled with immunoSEQ multiplex PCR; TCRdb holds only in-frame clones, not every one. The table includes under 200,000 clones, approximately 90% detected once. The sequenced sample was blood. These receptors were collected from a woman in her twenties or thirties in good health.

The chain couples TRBV5-1 to TRBJ1-3; 7 nucleotides align to TRBD1. The CDR3 runs 16 residues. Germline V gene lookup returns CDR1 SGHRS and CDR2 YFSETQ. Trimming took 3 bases from V and 4 from J; bases not matched to a gene: 10. The CDR3: CASSSQTGRNGNTIYF. In DNA form, the CDR3 reads TGCGCCAGCAGCTCCCAGACAGGGCGAAACGGAAACACCATATATTTT.

The chain recombines TRBV7-6 with TRBJ2-7; 7 bases map to TRBD2. The CDR3 length is 15 residues. With V trimmed by 1 base and J by 1 base, 4 bases remained unmatched. Germline CDR1 is SGHVS and CDR2 is FNYEAQ. In DNA, the CDR3 is TGTGCCAGCAGCTTAGGTCCAGCGGGATCCTACGAGCAGTACTTC. This translates into CASSLGPAGSYEQYF.

The rearrangement links TRBV7-3 to TRBJ2-1, with a weak D call TRBD2 (5 bases). Germline CDR1 reads SGHTA; CDR2 reads FQGTGA. Trimming left V 8 bases short and J 9 bases short, with 23 bases between. This CDR3 comprises 15 residues. The CDR3 spells CASSPRAPGEGEQFF. The DNA of the CDR3 is TGTGCCAGCTCCCCGAGGGCCCCCGGAGAGGGTGAGCAGTTCTTC.

This clone was counted once. The rearrangement links TRBV5-6 to TRBJ1-2; no clear D. Germline CDR1 and CDR2: SGHDT and YYEEEE. This CDR3 comprises 12 residues. Trimming left V 5 bases short and J 6 bases short, with 11 bases between. The CDR3, as DNA: TGTGCCAGCAGTCTCCTAAATGATGGCTACACCTTC. Its protein is CASSLLNDGYTF. Based on the CDR3 plus reference TRBV5-6 and TRBJ1-2, the full variable domain is DAGVTQSPTHLIKTRGQQVTLRCSPKSGHDTVSWYQQALGQGPQFIFQYYEEEERQRGNFPDRFSGHQFPNYSSELNVNALLLGDSALYLCASSLLNDGYTFGSGTRLTVV.

The table lists this clone with a count of one. The rearrangement links TRBV3-1 (or the pseudogene TRBV3-2) to TRBJ1-5; D remains ambiguous. CDR3 length equals 14 residues. CDR1 is LGHDT and CDR2 is YNNKEL in the germline V gene (reference sequence). Trimming shortened V by 6 bases and J by 1 base, and 10 bases separated the two germline ends. The CDR3 here is CASRNAGSNQPQHF. The CDR3 DNA sequence: TGTGCCAGCAGAAACGCGGGGAGCAATCAGCCCCAGCATTTT.

J is TRBJ1-3 and V is TRBV10-3; D may be TRBD1 (5 bases). In germline, CDR1 is ENHRY, CDR2 SYGVKD. The CDR3 covers 16 residues. The V end lost 2 bases, the J end lost 4 bases, and 15 bases lay between the germline ends. The CDR3 DNA reads as TGTGCCATCAGTGAGATTCTGGGGCGCTCCGGAAACACCATATATTTT. This codes for CAISEILGRSGNTIYF.

The chain links TRBV18 to TRBJ2-2; perhaps TRBD1 as D (5 bases). Looked up from germline, CDR1 is KGHSH and CDR2 is LQKENI. The CDR3 covers 15 residues. V was clipped by 3 bases and J by 3 bases, with 11 bases between them. CDR3 DNA: TGTGCCAGCTCACCTAGGGGCACGGACACCGGGGAGCTGTTTTTT. It yields the protein CASSPRGTDTGELFF.

The chain employs TRBV29-1 and TRBJ2-7; 10 bases line up with TRBD2. CDR1 SQVTM and CDR2 ANQGSEA come from the germline V gene. CDR3 length: 13 residues. V lost 1 base, J lost 5 bases, and 2 bases stayed unmatched. The CDR3 here is CSVEASGSNEQYF. The CDR3 coding sequence is TGCAGCGTTGAAGCTAGCGGGAGCAACGAGCAGTACTTC.

The count of this clone is one. This rearrangement joins TRBV7-8 to TRBJ1-1; D call uncertain. V gave up 1 base and J gave up 5 bases, with 8 bases separating them. Per germline, CDR1 SGHVS and CDR2 FQNEAQ. The CDR3 is 13 amino acids. CDR3 amino acids: CASSLDPRTEAFF. The DNA for the CDR3 is TGTGCCAGCAGCTTAGACCCGAGGACTGAAGCTTTCTTT.

The chain uses TRBV29-1 and TRBJ1-5; TRBD1 agrees at 10 bases. Germline V lookup: CDR1 SQVTM, CDR2 ANQGSEA. The CDR3 runs 13 residues. V gave up 0 bases and J gave up 9 bases; unmatched junction bases: 2. This chain's CDR3 is CSVEEGQGSPQHF. The CDR3 coding sequence is TGCAGCGTTGAAGAGGGACAGGGGTCGCCCCAGCATTTT.

The V call is TRBV6-5, the J call TRBJ2-7; 7 nucleotides line up with TRBD2. CDR1 is MNHEY and CDR2 is SVGAGI in the germline V gene. The CDR3 has 16 residues. V was clipped by 0 bases and J by 3 bases; unmatched bases: 8. CDR3 residues: CASSYSGLVTSYEQYF. CDR3 sequence (DNA): TGTGCCAGCAGTTACTCAGGACTAGTGACAAGCTACGAGCAGTACTTC.

The genes are TRBV5-1 and TRBJ1-2; 10 bases align to TRBD1. This CDR3 spans 14 amino acids. V lost 3 bases and J lost 8; bases outside the gene matches: 7. In germline, CDR1 is SGHRS, CDR2 YFSETQ. In DNA form, the CDR3 reads TGCGCCAGCAGCTCCGGGACAGGGGCGGAAGGCTACACCTTC. Amino acid sequence: CASSSGTGAEGYTF.

The CDR3 coding sequence is TGTGCCAGCAGTTTATCGGCCGTAGGCCAGAGGGGGACCCAGTACTTC. Its protein is CASSLSAVGQRGTQYF. The chain is built from TRBV27 and TRBJ2-5; D possibly matches TRBD1 or TRBD2 (5 bases each). V was pared by 0 bases and J by 7 bases, with 18 bases between. There are 16 residues in the CDR3. CDR1 is MNHEY, CDR2 SMNVEV, per germline (reference sequence).

V is TRBV11-3 and J is TRBJ2-5; 7 bases map to TRBD2. This CDR3 is 15 amino acids long. V lost 1 base, J lost 0 bases, and 2 bases stayed unmatched. CDR1 is SGHNT, CDR2 YENEEA, per germline. CDR3 in amino acids: CASSLGGTNQETQYF. The CDR3 coding sequence is TGTGCCAGCAGCTTAGGGGGGACTAACCAAGAGACCCAGTACTTC.

This CDR3 reads CASSFGAGIYEQYF. For the CDR3, the DNA is TGTGCCAGCAGCTTCGGAGCGGGCATATACGAGCAGTACTTC. The rearrangement uses TRBV7-2 and TRBJ2-7, with TRBD2 as a possible D gene (6 bases). V shed 3 bases and J shed 4 bases, with 13 bases lying between them. Germline CDR1 and CDR2: SGHTA and FQGNSA. The CDR3 spans 14 residues.

The chain couples TRBV18 to TRBJ2-7, with a weak D call TRBD1 (5 bases). Trimming left V 3 bases short and J 6 bases short, with 9 bases between. The CDR3 consists of 12 residues. Germline V lookup: CDR1 KGHSH, CDR2 LQKENI. The DNA for the CDR3 is TGTGCCAGCTCACCCAGGGTTGGCGAGCAGTACTTC. Translated: CASSPRVGEQYF. The full variable domain, completed using reference TRBV18 and TRBJ2-7, is NAGVMQNPRHLVRRRGQEARLRCSPMKGHSHVYWYRQLPEEGLKFMVYLQKENIIDESGMPKERFSAEFPKEGPSILRIQQVVRGDSAAYFCASSPRVGEQYFGPGTRLTVT.

J is TRBJ2-2 and V is TRBV27; weak D call: TRBD2 (6 bases). Per the germline V gene, CDR1 is MNHEY and CDR2 is SMNVEV (reference sequence). This CDR3 spans 13 amino acids. The V gene lost 3 bases and the J gene lost 5 bases, with 7 bases spanning the gap. This chain's CDR3 is CASSFGGTGELFF. Written as DNA, the CDR3 is TGTGCCAGCAGTTTTGGGGGGACCGGGGAGCTGTTTTTT.

The V and J genes are TRBV27 and TRBJ2-6; 7 nucleotides agree with TRBD1. Trimming at V came to 1 base and at J to 1 base, leaving 4 bases not matched to a gene. The CDR3 length is 17 residues. CDR1 and CDR2 (germline): MNHEY, SMNVEV (reference sequence). The CDR3 reads CASSLWDSLSGANVLTF. The CDR3 DNA reads as TGTGCCAGCAGTTTATGGGACAGTTTATCTGGGGCCAACGTCCTGACTTTC.

This clone has only one observation. This sequence joins TRBV5-1 and TRBJ2-2, with D tentatively TRBD1 (6 bases). V gave up 1 base and J gave up 6 bases, with 10 bases separating them. This CDR3 is 14 amino acids long. CDR1 and CDR2 from the germline V gene are SGHRS and YFSETQ. CDR3 sequence: CASSLRQGPGELFF. The CDR3, as DNA: TGCGCCAGCAGCTTGCGTCAGGGGCCCGGGGAGCTGTTTTTT.

The chain links TRBV7-3 to TRBJ2-1; TRBD2 agrees at 15 bases. V lost 1 base and J lost 7; bases outside the gene matches: 11. This CDR3 spans 19 amino acids. Germline CDR1 is SGHTA and CDR2 is FQGTGA. Here the CDR3 DNA reads TGTGCCAGCAGCTTAATCCCCCCAGGACTAGCGGGAGGGGATAATGAGCAGTTCTTC. Encoded protein: CASSLIPPGLAGGDNEQFF.

V gene TRBV30 combines with J gene TRBJ1-1, with D perhaps TRBD1 (5 bases). From germline, CDR1 is GTSNPN and CDR2 SVGIG (reference sequence). The CDR3 runs to 12 residues. Trimming stripped 3 bases from V and 2 bases from J, with 7 bases between. The CDR3 sequence: CAWSDSNTEAFF. Written as DNA, the CDR3 is TGTGCCTGGAGCGACAGTAACACTGAAGCTTTCTTT.

This clone has a handful of counts. This chain connects TRBV2 to TRBJ2-1; 9 bases line up with TRBD2. V was pared by 6 bases and J by 4 bases, with 10 bases of the junction left unmatched. Germline CDR1 SNHLY, CDR2 FYNNEI. This CDR3 has 16 residues. CDR3: CASRELAGVVYNEQFF. The CDR3, as DNA: TGTGCCAGCAGAGAGTTAGCGGGAGTGGTGTACAATGAGCAGTTCTTC.